This TCR beta chain was documented in a study of T cells after yellow fever vaccination. This clonotype was seen only a few times. What it binds is unknown. Findings of the study overall: It was a small share of clonotypes that appeared in both CD4 and CD8 compartments. Abundant clonotypes from the bulk population could have been carried over as contaminants into FACS-sorted repertoires.

Trimming pared 2 bases from V and 0 bases from J, leaving 13 bases between. The CDR3 is 16 residues long. The germline V gene has CDR1 DFQATT and CDR2 SNEGSKA (reference sequence). From the 5' RACE reads, TCRdb called clonotypes with MiXCR, one entry per CDR3 protein. This table has just under 600,000 distinct CDR3 sequences, approximately 12% appearing once. The TCR was taken from a man in his thirties or forties who received the YFV17D yellow fever vaccine. The sequencing used PBMCs, collected on the day of the yellow fever booster vaccination. The rearrangement uses TRBV20-1 and TRBJ1-4; possibly TRBD1 for D (5 bases). The CDR3 region has the DNA TGCAGTGCTAGATTGGGGGGGAGTGCAACTAATGAAAAACTGTTTTTT. This encodes CSARLGGSATNEKLFF.